This TCR beta chain appears in the sequencing data of a study of T cells after yellow fever vaccination (dated by TCRdb to between 2018 and 2021). As for the study more broadly: The SMART-Seq v4 Ultra Low Input RNA kit was used to prepare libraries from fractions with low cell numbers. To track T-cell clones before and after primary and booster YFV17D yellow fever vaccination, bulk TCR alpha and beta repertoires were sequenced longitudinally. The cohort comprised two healthy male donors, one aged 18 to 30 and one aged 30 to 40 years. Blood samples were taken at several timepoints before and after primary and secondary immunization, and bulk PBMC replicates and cell subsets were isolated. Here is what the overall study found, with its caveats: FACS-sorted repertoires could contain abundant contaminating clonotypes from the bulk population, so computational filtering was required. A small fraction of clonotypes appeared in both the CD4 and CD8 compartments, likely as a result of convergent recombination. Only a couple of donors were included in the study, so the extent to which the findings can be generalized is limited. The secondary T-cell response was found to be weaker but faster than the primary response, with a peak reached on day 5 rather than on day 15. After the booster, most clones that had expanded after primary vaccination were detected again (around 96% of CD4 and around nine tenths of CD8), suggesting broad maintenance of memory.

CDR1 and CDR2, looked up from the germline V gene, are MNHEY and SVGEGT. For this chain, trimming is 6 bases at the V end and 8 bases at the J end, and the number of junction bases without a gene match is 7. The CDR3 holds 15 amino acids from the cysteine to the phenylalanine. Just the 45-base CDR3 DNA is kept, in frame starting at base 1. Synthesis of TCR cDNA relied on 5'RACE template switching, a step that introduced a universal primer site along with unique molecular identifiers. Priming of cDNA synthesis was performed from both the TCR alpha and TCR beta constant segments. Library amplification involved two PCR steps, and the second step added sample barcodes and sequencing adapters. Sequencing of libraries was performed on Illumina HiSeq 2500 (2x100 bp) or NovaSeq (2x150 bp). The paper's processing steps were these. Reads were demultiplexed and collapsed into UMI consensus sequences with MIGEC, and V(D)J alignment was performed with MiXCR. Vaccine-responding clonotypes were defined with edgeR using replicate PBMC samples, requiring FDR below 0.01 and a log2 fold change above 5 up to day 15. Bulk clonotypes were assigned CD4 or CD8 identity according to which sequenced CD4 or CD8 repertoire held them at higher abundance. TCRdb trimmed the raw reads at Q25, called clones with MiXCR and kept productive beta chains. Each entry merges the rows of one CDR3 protein and shows their most common DNA and genes. TCRdb, not the authors, supplied the V and J calls. Here the sample has 300,000 to 450,000 distinct CDR3 sequences; about 8.3% occur a single time. The top ten constitute roughly 18% of the sample.

Per the publication, the treatment or condition label means: live attenuated yellow fever vaccine strain. At each blood-draw timepoint, two biological replicates of bulk PBMCs were collected. PBMCs were isolated from peripheral blood using a standard Ficoll-Paque protocol. RNA was extracted with TriZol from bulk PBMCs, CD4 and CD8 fractions, and dextramer-positive and dextramer-negative fractions. This clonotype was picked up a small number of times. Its antigen remains undetermined. No clone much larger than this one lies a single base away; base qualities are absent. The chain employs TRBV6-2 or TRBV6-3 and TRBJ2-1; 13 bases in the middle match TRBD2. The receptor comes from a young man who received the YFV17D yellow fever vaccine. The sample consisted of PBMCs, taken approximately 47 days after the first yellow fever vaccination. The CDR3 is CASREPGLAGYEQFF. The sequence in DNA is TGTGCCAGCAGGGAACCGGGACTAGCGGGGTATGAGCAGTTCTTC.